These T cell receptor beta chains were read from a single sample in a study of vaccination effects on CD4 cells after COVID-19. Their cognate antigens are unknown. Measured with immunoSEQ multiplex PCR; TCRdb has only the in-frame clones, and not every one. The data hold roughly 70,000 clones, with 76% observed a single time. This specimen consisted of CD4+ T cells from PBMCs cultured with HCoV-OC43 spike peptides, obtained after COVID-19 vaccination. The receptor source for this set is a human donor who received a COVID-19 vaccine. Both conserved end residues are part of each CDR3. A D gene is named only where the DNA matches it firmly. Part of the rows lack a size; the others show once, few, many or a class for expanded clones.

TRBJ2-1	TRBV2	TRBD2	.	CASSRGGNEQFF	TGTGCCAGCTCCCGGGGGGGCAATGAGCAGTTCTTC
TRBJ2-2	TRBV3-1/TRBV3-2	TRBD2	.	CASSPTSGVTGELFF	TGTGCCAGCAGCCCAACCAGCGGGGTTACCGGGGAGCTGTTTTTT
TRBJ1-2	TRBV7-2	TRBD1	once	CASSLDRGFYGYTF	TGTGCCAGCAGCTTAGACAGGGGGTTCTATGGCTACACCTTC
TRBJ2-5	TRBV12-5	TRBD2	.	CASGFGGGGQETQYF	TGTGCTAGTGGTTTCGGTGGGGGGGGACAAGAGACCCAGTACTTC
TRBJ1-1	TRBV5-4	.	few	CASSLGPFNTEAFF	TGTGCCAGCAGCTTGGGGCCATTCAACACTGAAGCTTTCTTT
TRBJ1-6	TRBV5-5	TRBD1	.	CASSLIPGQGAGSPLHF	TGTGCCAGCAGCTTAATCCCGGGACAGGGGGCAGGTTCACCCCTCCACTTT
TRBJ2-2	TRBV2	TRBD2	.	CASSDWGRALTGELFF	TGTGCCAGCAGTGACTGGGGGAGGGCTCTTACAGGGGAGCTGTTTTTT
TRBJ2-3	TRBV24-1	.	once	CATSDLLGDWGTDTQYF	TGTGCCACCAGTGATTTATTGGGGGATTGGGGCACAGATACGCAGTATTTT
TRBJ2-2	TRBV2	.	.	CASSELAGELFF	TGTGCCAGCAGTGAACTGGCCGGGGAGCTGTTTTTT
TRBJ2-5	TRBV30	.	.	CAWSVGGSQETQYF	TGTGCCTGGAGTGTTGGAGGGAGCCAAGAGACCCAGTACTTC
TRBJ2-3	TRBV10-3	.	.	CAISVPGTDTQYF	TGTGCCATCAGTGTTCCTGGCACAGATACGCAGTATTTT
TRBJ2-2	TRBV7-2	.	.	CASSLVFGNTGELFF	TGTGCCAGCAGCTTAGTATTCGGGAACACCGGGGAGCTGTTTTTT
TRBJ2-4	TRBV10-2	TRBD2	.	CASKSLTSGLNIQYF	TGCGCCAGCAAGTCACTAACTAGCGGGCTAAACATTCAGTACTTC
TRBJ1-1	TRBV28	TRBD1	.	CASSLPGTGNTEAFF	TGTGCCAGCAGTTTACCCGGGACAGGGAATACTGAAGCTTTCTTT
TRBJ2-3	TRBV29-1	TRBD2	.	CSVDGAGATDTQYF	TGCAGCGTTGACGGAGCGGGGGCCACAGATACGCAGTATTTT
TRBJ2-3	TRBV19	.	.	CASSEIGGGSTDTQYF	TGTGCCAGTAGTGAGATAGGTGGGGGAAGCACAGATACGCAGTATTTT
TRBJ2-4	TRBV19	.	.	CASSIGRNTDIQYF	TGTGCCAGTAGTATAGGACGGAATACCGACATTCAGTACTTC
TRBJ2-5	TRBV2	TRBD2	.	CASTRTSGAETQYF	TGTGCCAGCACCCGGACTAGCGGGGCGGAGACCCAGTACTTC
TRBJ2-5	TRBV27	.	.	CASGPDRGETQYF	TGTGCCAGCGGACCGGACAGAGGGGAGACCCAGTACTTC
TRBJ1-2	TRBV19	.	.	CASSGRASAYGYTF	TGTGCCAGTAGTGGACGGGCCTCGGCTTATGGCTACACCTTC
TRBJ2-5	TRBV3-1/TRBV3-2	.	.	CASSPQRGGAGQETQYF	TGTGCCAGCAGCCCACAAAGGGGGGGGGCTGGACAAGAGACCCAGTACTTC
TRBJ1-1	TRBV5-1	TRBD1	.	CASSPWDRGYTEAFF	TGCGCCAGCAGCCCATGGGACAGGGGGTACACTGAAGCTTTCTTT
TRBJ1-1	TRBV5-3	.	.	CARSLYGSTEAFF	TGTGCCAGAAGCTTGTATGGGTCCACTGAAGCTTTCTTT
TRBJ1-1	TRBV5-6	.	.	CASSLEHRGTEAFF	TGTGCCAGCAGCTTGGAACATCGGGGCACTGAAGCTTTCTTT
TRBJ1-2	TRBV3-1/TRBV3-2	.	.	CASSHTRLGGGYTF	TGTGCCAGCAGCCATACGAGGTTGGGGGGGGGCTACACCTTC
TRBJ2-6	TRBV6-5	.	.	CASVSGANVLTF	TGTGCCAGCGTCTCTGGGGCCAACGTCCTGACTTTC
TRBJ2-5	TRBV7-2	.	few	CASSLDAGRKTQYF	TGTGCCAGCAGCTTAGATGCGGGTAGGAAGACCCAGTACTTC
TRBJ1-5	TRBV19	TRBD1	.	CASTTGDLGNQPQHF	TGTGCCAGTACTACAGGGGATTTGGGCAATCAGCCCCAGCATTTT
TRBJ2-2	TRBV3-1/TRBV3-2	.	once	CASSPRAAGELFF	TGTGCCAGCAGCCCCCGGGCCGCCGGGGAGCTGTTTTTT
TRBJ1-6	TRBV2	TRBD1	.	CASRRETGYGSPLHF	TGTGCCAGCAGGAGGGAGACAGGGTACGGGTCACCCCTCCACTTT
TRBJ1-5	TRBV6-4	TRBD1	.	CASSPGTGGSFSNQPQHF	TGTGCCAGCAGTCCCGGGACAGGGGGTTCCTTTAGCAATCAGCCCCAGCATTTT
TRBJ2-6	TRBV11-2	.	.	CASSLGLQTSSGANVLTF	TGTGCCAGCAGCTTAGGGTTACAGACTAGCTCTGGGGCCAACGTCCTGACTTTC
TRBJ1-1	TRBV19	.	.	CASSMVFQKNTEAFF	TGTGCCAGTAGTATGGTCTTTCAGAAGAACACTGAAGCTTTCTTT
TRBJ1-4	TRBV20-1	.	once	CSASRPNEKLFF	TGCAGTGCTAGTAGGCCTAATGAAAAACTGTTTTTT
TRBJ1-5	TRBV11-3	.	.	CASSLGYDQPQHF	TGTGCCAGCAGCTTAGGGTACGATCAGCCCCAGCATTTT
TRBJ1-1	TRBV2	.	.	CASSRQDTEAFF	TGTGCCAGCAGTCGACAGGACACTGAAGCTTTCTTT
TRBJ1-1	TRBV4-2	.	few	CASSPGATVGRNTEAFF	TGTGCCAGCAGCCCGGGAGCCACAGTGGGGCGGAACACTGAAGCTTTCTTT
TRBJ2-5	TRBV9	.	.	CASSVAPTVSQETQYF	TGTGCCAGCAGCGTAGCTCCGACAGTGTCCCAAGAGACCCAGTACTTC
TRBJ2-1	TRBV27	.	once	CASSSDSPTSYNEQFF	TGTGCCAGCAGTTCGGACAGCCCTACCTCCTACAATGAGCAGTTCTTC